This T cell receptor beta chain came from a study of neoadjuvant nivolumab and ipilimumab in lung cancer. Study as a whole: Nivolumab 3 mg/kg was given days 1, 15 and 29, plus ipilimumab 1 mg/kg day 1 in combination.

Concerning this clone: Its cognate antigen is unknown.

Repertoires were generated with immunoSEQ multiplex PCR, while TCRdb's copy carries only in-frame clones and drops some. The sample consists of 25,000 to 30,000 clones, roughly 80% of them appearing once. Points from the study as a whole: Higher pretherapy blood TCR richness went with higher resected-tumor richness. Resected tumors had greater TCR richness and clonality than uninvolved lung.

The V gene end was trimmed by 7 bases and the J gene end by 1 base; junction bases not matched to a gene: 6. The CDR3 contains 14 residues. Germline CDR1 SGHNT, CDR2 YENEEA. The starting material was tumor tissue, obtained after neoadjuvant nivolumab, alone or with ipilimumab, at or shortly before surgery. The chain combines TRBV11-3 with TRBJ2-5, with TRBD1 matching over 7 bases. This clonotype originated in an adult with non-small cell lung cancer. The CDR3 protein is CASTLQGVQETQYF. The CDR3 coding sequence is TGTGCCAGCACCCTTCAGGGGGTCCAAGAGACCCAGTACTTC. Variable domain in full (rest from reference TRBV11-3 and TRBJ2-5): EAGVVQSPRYKIIEKKQPVAFWCNPISGHNTLYWYLQNLGQGPELLIRYENEEAVDDSQLPKDRFSAERLKGVDSTLKIQPAELGDSAVYLCASTLQGVQETQYFGPGTRLLVL.